This TCR beta chain was obtained from a study of blood T cell repertoires in COVID-19 (TCRdb year 2020). Some background on the complete study: The collaborator samples originated in the United States, Italy and Spain and spanned the acute and convalescent phases of COVID-19. The material from the prospective study consisted of cDNA or gDNA derived from T cells, B-cell-depleted T cells, or PBMCs. The dataset comprised deeply sampled blood TCRbeta repertoires from subjects exposed to, actively infected with, or recovered from COVID-19. The repertoires were made available in a free public database intended to serve as a resource for research on the immune response to SARS-CoV-2. The samples were drawn from the first 160 participants of the ongoing ImmuneRACE study and from more than 1,000 subjects provided by 6 global collaborators. The sample metadata nearly always contained a de-identified subject ID, COVID-19 status, age in years and sex. Where HLA class I and class II types were available, the types were taken from metadata supplied by the sample provider, not from assay-based typing. Study-level results and caveats: The quantity of clinical and demographic metadata differed by source and by participant and was supplied without curation.

TCRbeta CDR3 regions were amplified from genomic DNA using the immunoSEQ Assay, a bias-controlled multiplex PCR. The paper's data handling went like this. Nucleated cell counts per sample were estimated from amplification of reference gene primers within the assay. To quantify the absolute abundance of each unique TCRbeta CDR3 rearrangement, sequence reads were collapsed and filtered. For each sample, productive Simpson clonality was calculated by taking the square root of Simpson's diversity index across productive rearrangements. The source is immuneACCESS, and TCRdb retained only in-frame sequences with V and J called. Part of the clones is not carried over; for the studies checked, unresolved V genes explain less than half of this, and the remainder is unexplained. Clone size and the V and J calls come from that table; the DNA yielded D and trimming. This sample has 95,000 to 110,000 clones in its table, and 65% to 90% of those were observed once. The ten most abundant clones make up under 5.5% of the sample.

The collaborating institutions used their own protocols to collect whole blood in K2EDTA tubes. Collaborator samples were shipped for TCRbeta analysis as frozen whole blood, isolated PBMCs, or DNA extracted from either sample type. In regard to this clone: It lacks a known antigen. No base-level quality is on record; no much larger clone is a single base apart.

Unmatched junction bases come to 3, with V trimmed by 5 bases and J by 4 bases. The CDR3 holds 13 amino acids from the cysteine to the phenylalanine. The read is trimmed to its CDR3 DNA, 39 bases read in frame from base 1. Looking up the germline V gene yields CDR1 SGHRS and CDR2 YFSETQ. This chain joins TRBV5-1 to TRBJ1-1, with 9 bases in between that match TRBD1. The source of this sequence is a man in his fifties or sixties with acute or convalescent COVID-19. The sequenced material came from peripheral blood. The sequenced DNA is TGCGCCAGCAGTGGACAGGGGTTCACTGAAGCTTTCTTT. Translated, this is CASSGQGFTEAFF.